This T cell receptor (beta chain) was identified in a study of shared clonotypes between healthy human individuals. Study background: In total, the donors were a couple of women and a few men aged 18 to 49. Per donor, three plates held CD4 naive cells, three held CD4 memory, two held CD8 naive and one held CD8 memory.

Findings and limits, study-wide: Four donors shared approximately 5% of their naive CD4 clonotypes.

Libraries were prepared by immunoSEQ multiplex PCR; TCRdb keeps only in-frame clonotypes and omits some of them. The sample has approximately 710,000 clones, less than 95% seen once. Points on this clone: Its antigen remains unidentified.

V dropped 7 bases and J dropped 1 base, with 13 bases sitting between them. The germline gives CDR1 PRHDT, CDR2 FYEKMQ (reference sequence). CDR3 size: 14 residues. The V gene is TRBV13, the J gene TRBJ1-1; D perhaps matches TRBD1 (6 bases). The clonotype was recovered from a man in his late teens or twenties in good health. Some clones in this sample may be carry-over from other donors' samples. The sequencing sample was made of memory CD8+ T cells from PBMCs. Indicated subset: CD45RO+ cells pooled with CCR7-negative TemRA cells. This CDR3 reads CASTWGAGNTEAFF. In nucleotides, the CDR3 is TGTGCCAGCACTTGGGGGGCGGGGAACACTGAAGCTTTCTTT.